This T cell receptor beta chain was profiled in a study of T cells in localized non-small cell lung cancer. Profiling relied on immunoSEQ multiplex PCR, and the TCRdb table lists in-frame clones only, not all of them. The sample contains about 20,000 clones, 80% to 90% of which appear only once. The CDR3 extends over 15 amino acids. The V and J ends lost 0 bases and 0 bases respectively, with 9 bases between them. CDR1 is SGHDT and CDR2 is YYEEEE in the germline V gene. This chain links TRBV5-6 with TRBJ1-1; perhaps TRBD1 as D (5 bases). The TCR comes from a man aged 35 to 69 with stage II squamous cell lung carcinoma. The input for sequencing was PBMCs, taken before any cancer treatment. The CDR3 here is CASSLEAGLNTEAFF. The DNA of the CDR3 is TGTGCCAGCAGCTTGGAGGCAGGGTTGAACACTGAAGCTTTCTTT.